The present entry profiles one T cell receptor (beta chain) with its context. Its antigen is not known. This CDR3 region has 17 residues. This sample was taken from a study of response to subunit inactivated influenza vaccine. General study points: Researchers suggested that each seasonal influenza vaccination recruits few new T cells.

Using its own MiXCR run on the RT-PCR reads, TCRdb lists one record per CDR3 protein. The sample yields 550,000 to 800,000 distinct CDR3 sequences, about 15% seen once. The source was PBMCs from blood, collected less than 13 days after vaccination. The sequence came from a man in his forties or fifties who received an inactivated influenza vaccine. The V call is TRBV12-2, the J call TRBJ1-3; the D call of TRBD1 is as the table states it, not checked on the DNA. TRBV12-2 is a pseudogene. CDR3 DNA: TGTGCAAGTCGCTTAGCGAGGGGACAGCACTCTGGAGACACCATATATTTT. This sequence encodes CASRLARGQHSGDTIYF.